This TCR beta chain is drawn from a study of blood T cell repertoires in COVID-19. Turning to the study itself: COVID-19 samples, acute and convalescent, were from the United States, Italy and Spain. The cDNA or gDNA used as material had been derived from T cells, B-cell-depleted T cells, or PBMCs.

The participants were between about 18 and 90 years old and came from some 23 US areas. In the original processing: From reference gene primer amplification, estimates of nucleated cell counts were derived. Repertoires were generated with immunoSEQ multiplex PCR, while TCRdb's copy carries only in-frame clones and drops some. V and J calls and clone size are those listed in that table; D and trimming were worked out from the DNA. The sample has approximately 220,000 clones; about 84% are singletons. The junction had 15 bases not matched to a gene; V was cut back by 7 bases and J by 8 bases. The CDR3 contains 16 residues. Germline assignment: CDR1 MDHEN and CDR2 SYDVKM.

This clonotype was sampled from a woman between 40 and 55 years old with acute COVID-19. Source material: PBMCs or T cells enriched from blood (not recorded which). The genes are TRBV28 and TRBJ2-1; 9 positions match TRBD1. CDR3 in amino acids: CASKRGQGLFGDEQFF. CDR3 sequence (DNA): TGTGCCAGCAAGCGGGGACAGGGTTTATTTGGGGATGAGCAGTTCTTC.